This T cell receptor beta chain was sequenced for a study of regulatory T cells in long-lasting Graves disease (dated by TCRdb to the early 2020s). Some background on the complete study: Antithyroid drugs had been taken for less than 3 months by newly diagnosed Graves' disease patients. The study was conducted in China and was registered as a clinical trial. A total of about 33 samples were covered by TCR sequencing, comprising approximately 13 persistent and around 20 newly diagnosed Graves' disease patients. This study used TCR sequencing and RNA sequencing of peripheral blood to compare persistent Graves' disease patients against newly diagnosed Graves' disease patients.

Library method: multiplex PCR. Sequencing used an Illumina HiSeq 4000. CDR3 regions were amplified by Arm-PCR with iRepertoire HTBI primers to construct TCR beta libraries. Gel purification was performed on PCR products prior to sequencing. In the paper's pipeline: Gene usage analysis of CDR3 amino acid clonotypes relied on the roughly 64 TRBV and 14 TRBJ segments identified across samples. Filtered high-quality paired reads were merged into contigs using COPE and FqMerger. BLAST was used to align contigs to IMGT TRBV, TRBD and TRBJ reference genes, with CDR3 defined following IMGT. Any clonotype with a frequency above 0.1% was counted as a highly expanded clone. Shannon entropy served as the measure of repertoire diversity, while the Gini coefficient captured V-J evenness. A clonotype found in more than one individual was treated as public. The raw public data were reprocessed by TCRdb itself: fastp quality trimming at Q25, MiXCR clonotype calling, in-frame beta chains only. One record per CDR3 amino acid sequence lists the most common genes and DNA. These V and J calls are TCRdb output, not the study's own analysis. The sample includes roughly 500,000 distinct CDR3 sequences, with 12% observed a single time. The top ten clonotypes cover roughly 8.9% of the sample.

Paper-wide results and their limitations: Sequencing and analysis were restricted to the TCR beta chain. A larger number of public clonotypes was shared among persistent patients (fewer than 3,000) than among newly diagnosed patients (roughly 1,000). The authors acknowledged the small sample size as a limitation that may reduce accuracy. TRBV28, TRBJ1-2 and TRBJ2-5 were preferentially used in persistent disease, while TRBV20-1 and TRBJ2-1 were favored in newly diagnosed disease. Only peripheral blood was studied, because thyroid tissue, the primary lesion, was inaccessible. Compared with newly diagnosed patients, patients with persistent Graves' disease had lower TCR Shannon entropy and fewer highly expanded clones, which suggests clonal expansion.

For this clonotype: Its antigen is unknown. Base-call qualities are not available, and no considerably larger clone is one nucleotide away.

This sample's time point label indicates: newly diagnosed GD, antithyroid drugs for less than 3 months. For both TCR sequencing and RNA sequencing, RNA was extracted from PBMCs using TRIzol. The diagnosis of Graves' disease was made according to American Thyroid Association guidelines. The patients came from an endocrinology department in Xi'an, China. Each patient gave approximately 9 milliliters of peripheral blood, collected in an EDTA anticoagulant tube. Ficoll Paque Plus density gradient separation was used to isolate PBMCs, and no further T cell sorting was performed. RNA quality was checked with an Agilent 2100 Bioanalyzer and agarose gel, and concentration with a NanoDrop 2000. Cut back by 1 base and 7 bases, the V and J ends lie 23 bases apart. The germline V gene specifies SGHNT as CDR1 and YENEEA as CDR2. The CDR3 contains 18 residues, cysteine and phenylalanine counted. Only the CDR3 DNA stays, 54 bases, in frame from base 1.

The data were also submitted as part of a second study, on T cells in Graves' hyperthyroidism and ophthalmopathy. From the second report: Stable Graves' hyperthyroidism was defined as no progression to ophthalmopathy during 18 months of follow-up. Hyperthyroidism patients were newly diagnosed, had a disease duration of under 2 months, and were aged 18 to 65 years. Exclusion was applied to patients with uncontrolled infections, other autoimmune diseases, pregnancy or lactation. Diagnoses were established on the basis of clinical symptoms, serum thyroxine and TRAb, thyroid ultrasound, and orbital computed tomography. The first round of RT-PCR for the TCR CDR3 was performed with the HTBI primer set and the Qiagen OneStep RT-PCR kit. Most expanded thyroid clonotypes (frequency above 0.001) were also detected in blood, a finding suggesting that blood repertoires may reflect thyroid immune responses. A 13 V-J signature model separated ophthalmopathy from stable hyperthyroidism, with nearly 90% sensitivity and 81% to 82% specificity in cross-validation and 80%/75% in testing. In validation, the model predicted progression to ophthalmopathy a median of roughly 6.1 months before onset, with roughly 71% sensitivity and roughly 72% specificity. A discovery cohort of about 96 patients, approximately 44 with Graves' ophthalmopathy and under 60 with stable Graves' hyperthyroidism, was used to find distinguishing TCR V-J signatures. Prospective prediction of ophthalmopathy was tested in an independent validation cohort of some 19 hyperthyroidism patients and 17 patients who later progressed to ophthalmopathy. The 100 discovery patients were divided at random into training and test sets in a 7:3 ratio. In addition, the study compared T-cell repertoires in thyroid tissue and in blood from about 6 Graves' hyperthyroidism patients. Following sampling, methimazole starting at 30 mg daily was given to hyperthyroidism patients, and high-dose intravenous methylprednisolone was given to ophthalmopathy patients. Libraries were constructed in a second round of multiplex PCR, after which size selection and purification were carried out. Sequencing of the libraries was done on an Illumina HiSeq2000 using paired-end 100 bp reads. SOAPnuke was used to process the raw data, with reads discarded if the reads contained adapters or uncalled bases, had a mean Phred below 15, or lacked an exact constant-primer or identifier match. High-quality paired reads were merged using COPE v1.2.5, and each unique nucleotide sequence was defined as a clonotype. Clonotypes were aligned to IMGT TRBV, TRBD and TRBJ reference segments using MiTCR v1.1. Analysis was restricted to V-J combinations with a frequency above 0.0001, which covered roughly 99% of repertoires. A TCS score was defined as the ratio between F50 (clonal expansion) and ExV (chaos), using BLOSUM62-based TCRdist between CDR3 peptides within each V-J. Welch's t-statistics and random forest reduced roughly 530 V-J features to roughly 13, which were used in a naive Bayes classifier (R e1071). Sample size was not statistically predetermined, and blinding of investigators to group allocation was not performed. The paper reports TCR Vbeta CDR3 sequencing of approximately 140 peripheral blood samples: 43 ophthalmopathy, under 80 hyperthyroidism and roughly 17 progressor patients.

This TCR came from a young woman with Graves disease. Donor details come from another sample of the same person, matched by shared clones. The sample here was peripheral blood mononuclear cells (PBMCs), taken at new diagnosis, from a patient treated with antithyroid drugs. The V gene is TRBV11-3 and the J gene is TRBJ1-5; the D gene cannot be resolved reliably. The CDR3 in this case is CASSLAPRGPAVRQPQHF. The base sequence is TGTGCCAGCAGCTTAGCCCCGAGAGGCCCCGCGGTTCGACAGCCCCAGCATTTT.